Shown below are 6 T cell receptor beta chains from a single sample sequenced in a study of beta chain features in type 1 diabetes. The whole isolated RNA underwent reverse transcription, so sequencing captured expressed TCRB transcripts. Measured with immunoSEQ multiplex PCR; TCRdb has only the in-frame clones, and not every one. The table shows 130,000 or so clones, with roughly 9.7% occurring only once. Sequences were obtained from central memory CD4+ T cells from blood. These receptors were taken from a middle-aged woman in good health.

The rearrangement joins TRBV11-2 to TRBJ2-1; a possible D gene is TRBD2 (6 bases). Germline CDR1 is SGHAT and CDR2 is FQNNGV. The CDR3 extends over 14 amino acids. Between the trimmed V and J ends, which lost 5 bases and 8 bases, there was a span of 16 bases. CDR3 loop: CASSPPGRDDEQFF. The CDR3 coding sequence is TGTGCCAGCAGCCCCCCCGGGAGAGATGATGAGCAGTTCTTC.

This clone came up a few times. As DNA, the CDR3 is TGTGCCATCAGGGGGACAGGGGGTTCCTACAATGAGCAGTTCTTC. Translating it yields CAIRGTGGSYNEQFF. This chain uses TRBV10-3 with TRBJ2-1; 11 bases map to TRBD1. The length of the CDR3 is 15 residues. The ends lost 6 bases at V and 1 base at J; junction bases unmatched: 2. Germline V lookup: CDR1 ENHRY, CDR2 SYGVKD.

V and J are TRBV6-5 and TRBJ1-1, with D hard to call. The length of the CDR3 is 14 residues. CDR1 is MNHEY and CDR2 is SVGAGI in the germline V gene. The V gene lost 8 bases and the J gene lost 4 bases, with 17 bases spanning the gap. The CDR3 sequence: CASVGEAYGTEAFF. The CDR3 coding sequence is TGTGCCAGCGTCGGAGAGGCTTATGGCACTGAAGCTTTCTTT.

V and J are TRBV7-2 and TRBJ2-7; a possible D gene is TRBD2 (5 bases). This CDR3 contains 14 residues. V was clipped by 5 bases and J by 2 bases, with 13 bases between them. CDR1 is SGHTA and CDR2 is FQGNSA in the germline V gene. The CDR3 spells CASSPQPGTYEQYF. CDR3 in DNA: TGTGCCAGCAGCCCCCAGCCCGGGACCTACGAGCAGTACTTC.

This clone was seen a few times. This chain links TRBV7-9 with TRBJ2-3; 7 bases agree with TRBD2. Germline V CDR1 and CDR2: SEHNR, FQNEAQ (reference sequence). J was trimmed by 2 bases and V by 0 bases; bases with no gene match: 2. The CDR3 runs to 15 residues. The CDR3 loop reads CASSLASGPTDTQYF. CDR3 DNA sequence: TGTGCCAGCAGCTTAGCTAGCGGGCCCACAGATACGCAGTATTTT. The full variable domain, completed using reference TRBV7-9 and TRBJ2-3, is DTGVSQNPRHKITKRGQNVTFRCDPISEHNRLYWYRQTLGQGPEFLTYFQNEAQLEKSRLLSDRFSAERPKGSFSTLEIQRTEQGDSAMYLCASSLASGPTDTQYFGPGTRLTVL.

V and J are TRBV27 and TRBJ1-1; no clear D gene. This CDR3 has 13 amino acids. Trimming cost V 0 bases and J 5 bases, with 7 bases left between them. The V gene's germline CDR1 is MNHEY and CDR2 SMNVEV (reference sequence). CDR3 nucleotide sequence: TGTGCCAGCAGTTTATCTCGGGGTACTGAAGCTTTCTTT. Translation gives CASSLSRGTEAFF.